This T cell receptor (beta chain) was captured by sequencing in a study of PD-L1 blockade in urothelial cancer. Study in general: Blood samples contained a median approximately 140,000 T cells.

PCRs each included synthetic TCR analog templates spiked in. Repertoires were generated with immunoSEQ multiplex PCR, while TCRdb's copy carries only in-frame clones and drops some. The sample has about 53,000 clones; about 83% are singletons. Germline V gives CDR1 SGHTA, CDR2 FQGNSA. V gave up 2 bases and J gave up 4 bases; unmatched junction bases: 3. The CDR3 has 15 residues. Indicated time point: pretreatment peripheral blood. The number of samples from each patient was between 1 and 8, taken pretreatment and on-treatment. Material: PBMCs, obtained around atezolizumab (anti-PD-L1) treatment. The chain is built from TRBV7-2 and TRBJ1-4, with TRBD1 matching 8 bases. The clonotype was recovered from an older woman with urothelial cancer. CDR3 amino acids: CASSLQDRVNEKLFF. In DNA, the CDR3 is TGTGCCAGCAGCTTACAGGACAGGGTTAATGAAAAACTGTTTTTT.